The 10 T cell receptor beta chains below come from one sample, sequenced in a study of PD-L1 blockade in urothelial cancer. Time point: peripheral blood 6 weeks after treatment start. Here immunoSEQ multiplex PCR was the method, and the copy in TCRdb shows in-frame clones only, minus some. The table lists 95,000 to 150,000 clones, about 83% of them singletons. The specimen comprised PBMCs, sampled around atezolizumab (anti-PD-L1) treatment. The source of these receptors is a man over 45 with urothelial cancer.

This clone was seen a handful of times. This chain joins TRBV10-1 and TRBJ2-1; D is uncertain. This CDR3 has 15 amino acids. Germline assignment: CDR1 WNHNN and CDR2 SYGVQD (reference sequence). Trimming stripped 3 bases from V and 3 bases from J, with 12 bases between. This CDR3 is CASSDLRGFYNEQFF. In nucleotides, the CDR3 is TGCGCCAGCAGTGATTTAAGAGGATTCTACAATGAGCAGTTCTTC.

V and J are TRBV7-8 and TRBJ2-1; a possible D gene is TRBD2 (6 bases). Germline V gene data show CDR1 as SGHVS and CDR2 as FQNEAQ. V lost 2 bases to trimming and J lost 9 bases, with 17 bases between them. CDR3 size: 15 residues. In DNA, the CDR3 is TGTGCCAGCAGCTTAATGACTAGTAAGGAGGGTGAGCAGTTCTTC. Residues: CASSLMTSKEGEQFF.

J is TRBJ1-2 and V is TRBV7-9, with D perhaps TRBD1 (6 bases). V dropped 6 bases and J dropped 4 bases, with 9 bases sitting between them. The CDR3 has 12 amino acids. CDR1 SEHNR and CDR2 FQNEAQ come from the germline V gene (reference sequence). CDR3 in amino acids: CASSYRAYGYTF. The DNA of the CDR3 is TGTGCCAGCAGTTACAGGGCCTATGGCTACACCTTC.

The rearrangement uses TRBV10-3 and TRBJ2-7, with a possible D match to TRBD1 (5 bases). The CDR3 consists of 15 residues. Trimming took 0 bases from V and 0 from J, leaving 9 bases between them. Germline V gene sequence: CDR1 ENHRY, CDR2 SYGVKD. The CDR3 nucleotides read TGTGCCATCAGTGAGTCTGGGGCACCCTCCTACGAGCAGTACTTC. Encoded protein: CAISESGAPSYEQYF.

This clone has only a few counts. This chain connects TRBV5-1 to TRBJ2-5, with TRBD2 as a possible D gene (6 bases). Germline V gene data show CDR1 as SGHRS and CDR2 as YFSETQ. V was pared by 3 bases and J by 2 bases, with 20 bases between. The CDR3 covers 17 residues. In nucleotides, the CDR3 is TGCGCCAGCAGCTCTGAGCCTTCTAGCGTTCGGCAAGAGACCCAGTACTTC. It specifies CASSSEPSSVRQETQYF.

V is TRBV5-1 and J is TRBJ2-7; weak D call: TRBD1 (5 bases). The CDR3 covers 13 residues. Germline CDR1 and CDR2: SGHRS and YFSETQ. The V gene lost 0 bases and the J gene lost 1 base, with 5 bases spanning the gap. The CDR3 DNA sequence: TGCGCCAGCAGCTTGGACAGGTCCTACGAGCAGTACTTC. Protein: CASSLDRSYEQYF.

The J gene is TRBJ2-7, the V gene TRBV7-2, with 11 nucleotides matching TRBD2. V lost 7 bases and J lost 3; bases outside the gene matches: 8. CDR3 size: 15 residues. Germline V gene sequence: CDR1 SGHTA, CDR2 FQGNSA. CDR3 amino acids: CASTTIAGGDYEQYF. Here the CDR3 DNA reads TGTGCCAGCACCACCATAGCGGGAGGGGACTACGAGCAGTACTTC.

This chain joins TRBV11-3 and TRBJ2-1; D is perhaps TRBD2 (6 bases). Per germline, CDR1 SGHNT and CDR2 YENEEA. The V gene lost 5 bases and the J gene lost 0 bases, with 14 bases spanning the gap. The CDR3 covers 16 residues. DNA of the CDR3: TGTGCCAGCAGCCAGGGAAGTAGCGGCTCCTACAATGAGCAGTTCTTC. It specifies CASSQGSSGSYNEQFF.

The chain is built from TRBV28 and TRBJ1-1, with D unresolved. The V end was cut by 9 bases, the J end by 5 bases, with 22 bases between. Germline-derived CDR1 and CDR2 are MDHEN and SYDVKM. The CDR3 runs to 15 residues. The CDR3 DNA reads TGTGCCAGTGAACCAGGAGGTAGTTATAGGACTGAAGCTTTCTTT. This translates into CASEPGGSYRTEAFF.

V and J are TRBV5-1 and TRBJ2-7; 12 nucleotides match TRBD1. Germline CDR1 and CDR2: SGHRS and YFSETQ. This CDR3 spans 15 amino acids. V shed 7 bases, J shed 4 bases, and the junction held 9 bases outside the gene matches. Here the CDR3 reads CASPALGQGAYEQYF. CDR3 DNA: TGCGCCAGCCCAGCCCTGGGACAGGGGGCTTACGAGCAGTACTTC.